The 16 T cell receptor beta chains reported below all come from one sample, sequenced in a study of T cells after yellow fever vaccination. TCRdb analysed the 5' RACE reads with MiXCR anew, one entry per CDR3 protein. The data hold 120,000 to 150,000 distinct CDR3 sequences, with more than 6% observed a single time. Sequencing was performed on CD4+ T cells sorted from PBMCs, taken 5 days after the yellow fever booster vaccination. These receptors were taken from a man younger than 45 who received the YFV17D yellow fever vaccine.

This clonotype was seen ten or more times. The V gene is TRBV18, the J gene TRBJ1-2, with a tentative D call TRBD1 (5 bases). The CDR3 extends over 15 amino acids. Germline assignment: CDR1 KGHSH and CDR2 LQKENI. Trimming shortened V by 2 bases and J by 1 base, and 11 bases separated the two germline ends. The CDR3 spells CASSPGHNRNYGYTF. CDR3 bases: TGTGCCAGCTCACCAGGACACAATCGTAACTATGGCTACACCTTC.

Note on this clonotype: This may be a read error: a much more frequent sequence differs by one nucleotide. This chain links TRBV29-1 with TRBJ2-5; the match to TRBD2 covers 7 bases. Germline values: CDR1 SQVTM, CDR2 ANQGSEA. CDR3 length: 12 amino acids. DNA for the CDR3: TGCAGCGTATCTAGCGGCCAAGAGGCCCAGTACTTC. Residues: CSVSSGQEAQYF.

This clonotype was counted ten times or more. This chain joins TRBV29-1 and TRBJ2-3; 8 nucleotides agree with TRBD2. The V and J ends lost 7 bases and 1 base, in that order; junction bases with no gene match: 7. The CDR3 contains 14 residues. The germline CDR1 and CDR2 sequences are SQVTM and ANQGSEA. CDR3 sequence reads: CSGAGTSRTDTQYF. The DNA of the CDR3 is TGCAGCGGAGCCGGGACTAGTCGCACAGATACGCAGTATTTT.

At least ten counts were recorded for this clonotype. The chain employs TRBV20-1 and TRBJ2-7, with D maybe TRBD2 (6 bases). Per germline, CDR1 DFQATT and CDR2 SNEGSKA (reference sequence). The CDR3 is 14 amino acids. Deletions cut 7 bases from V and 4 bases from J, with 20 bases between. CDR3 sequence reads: CSVGGAAIPYEQYF. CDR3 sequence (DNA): TGCAGTGTCGGAGGGGCAGCTATACCTTACGAGCAGTACTTC.

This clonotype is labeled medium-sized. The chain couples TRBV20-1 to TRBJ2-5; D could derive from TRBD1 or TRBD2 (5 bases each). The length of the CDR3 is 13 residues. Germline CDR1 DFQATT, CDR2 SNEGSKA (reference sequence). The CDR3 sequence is CSGMRGEGETQYF. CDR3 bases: TGCAGCGGGATGAGGGGAGAGGGAGAGACCCAGTACTTC.

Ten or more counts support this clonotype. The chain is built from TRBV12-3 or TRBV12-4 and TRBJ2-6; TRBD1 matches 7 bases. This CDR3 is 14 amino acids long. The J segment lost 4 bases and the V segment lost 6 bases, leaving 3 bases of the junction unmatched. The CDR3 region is CASRTGSGANVLTF. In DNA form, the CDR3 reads TGTGCCAGCAGGACAGGGTCAGGGGCCAACGTCCTGACTTTC.

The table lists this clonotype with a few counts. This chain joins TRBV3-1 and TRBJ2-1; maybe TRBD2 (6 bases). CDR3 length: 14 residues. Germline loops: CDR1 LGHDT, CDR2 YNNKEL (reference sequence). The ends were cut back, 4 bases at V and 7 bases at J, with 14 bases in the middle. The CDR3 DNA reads TGTGCCAGCAGCCCCCCGACTAGTCGAAATGAGCAGTTCTTC. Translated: CASSPPTSRNEQFF.

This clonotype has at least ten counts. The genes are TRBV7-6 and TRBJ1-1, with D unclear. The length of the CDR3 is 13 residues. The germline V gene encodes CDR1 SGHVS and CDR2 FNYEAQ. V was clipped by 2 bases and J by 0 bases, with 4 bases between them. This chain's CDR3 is CASSLTMNTEAFF. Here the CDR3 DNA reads TGTGCCAGCAGCTTAACTATGAACACTGAAGCTTTCTTT.

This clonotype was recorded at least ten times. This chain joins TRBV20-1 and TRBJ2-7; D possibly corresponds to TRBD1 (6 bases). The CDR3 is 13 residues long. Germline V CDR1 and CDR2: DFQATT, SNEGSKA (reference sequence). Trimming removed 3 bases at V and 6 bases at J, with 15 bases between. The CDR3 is CSASRDKVSEQYF. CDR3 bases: TGCAGTGCTAGCCGGGACAAAGTTTCCGAGCAGTACTTC.

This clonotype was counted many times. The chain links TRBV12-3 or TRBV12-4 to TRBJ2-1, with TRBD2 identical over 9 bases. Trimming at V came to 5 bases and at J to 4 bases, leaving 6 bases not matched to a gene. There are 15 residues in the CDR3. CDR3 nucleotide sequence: TGTGCCAGCAGTCATAGCGGGAGTCCGTACAATGAGCAGTTCTTC. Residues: CASSHSGSPYNEQFF.

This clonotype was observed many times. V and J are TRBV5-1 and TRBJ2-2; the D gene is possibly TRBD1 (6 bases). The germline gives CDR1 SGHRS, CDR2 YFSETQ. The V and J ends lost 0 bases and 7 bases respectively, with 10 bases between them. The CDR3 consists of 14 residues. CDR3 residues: CASSLDRADGELFF. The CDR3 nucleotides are TGCGCCAGCAGCTTGGACAGGGCGGACGGGGAGCTGTTTTTT.

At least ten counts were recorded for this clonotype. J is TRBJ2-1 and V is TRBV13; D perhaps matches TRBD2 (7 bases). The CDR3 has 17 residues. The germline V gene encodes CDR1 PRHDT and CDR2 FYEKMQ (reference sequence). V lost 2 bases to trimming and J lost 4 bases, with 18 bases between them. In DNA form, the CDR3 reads TGTGCCAGCAGCTTAAGGGAATGGGGGAGGGGGTACAATGAGCAGTTCTTC. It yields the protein CASSLREWGRGYNEQFF.

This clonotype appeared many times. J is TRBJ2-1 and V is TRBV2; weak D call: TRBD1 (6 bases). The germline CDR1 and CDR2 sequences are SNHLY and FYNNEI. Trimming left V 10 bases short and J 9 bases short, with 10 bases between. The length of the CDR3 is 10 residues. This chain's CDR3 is CATGESEQFF. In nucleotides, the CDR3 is TGTGCCACAGGGGAAAGTGAGCAGTTCTTC.

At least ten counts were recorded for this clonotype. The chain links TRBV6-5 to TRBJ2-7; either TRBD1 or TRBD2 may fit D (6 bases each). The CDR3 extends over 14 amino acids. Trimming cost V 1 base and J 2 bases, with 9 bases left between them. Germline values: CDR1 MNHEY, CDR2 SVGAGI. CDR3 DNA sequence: TGTGCCAGCAGTTACTTGCGGGACACCTACGAGCAGTACTTC. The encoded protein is CASSYLRDTYEQYF.

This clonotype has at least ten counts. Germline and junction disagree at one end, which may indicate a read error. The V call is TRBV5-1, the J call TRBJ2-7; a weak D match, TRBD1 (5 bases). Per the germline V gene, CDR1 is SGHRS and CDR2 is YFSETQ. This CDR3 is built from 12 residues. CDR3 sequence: CASSLEGAELDF. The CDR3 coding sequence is TGCGCCAGCAGCTTGGAAGGGGCGGAACTGGATTTC.

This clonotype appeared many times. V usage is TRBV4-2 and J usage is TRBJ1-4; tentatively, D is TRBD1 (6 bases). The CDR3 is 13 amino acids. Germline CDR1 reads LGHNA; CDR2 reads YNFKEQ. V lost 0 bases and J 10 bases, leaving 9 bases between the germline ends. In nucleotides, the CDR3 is TGTGCCAGCAGCCAAGATGGACAGCGAAAACTGTTTTTT. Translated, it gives CASSQDGQRKLFF.